A single sample is the source of the 30 T cell receptor beta chains below, sequenced in a study of OX40 agonist ivuxolimab in advanced cancers. TCRdb's copy holds only in-frame clones and misses some; the assay was immunoSEQ multiplex PCR. Here the sample spans over 95,000 clones, 90% to 95% being singletons. The sample was CD4+ or CD8+ T cells sorted from blood, taken in a trial of the OX40 agonist ivuxolimab. These receptors were obtained from an adult with an advanced solid tumor such as melanoma, head and neck, liver or kidney cancer.

The chain joins TRBV28 to TRBJ2-7; 7 nucleotides line up with TRBD1. With 5 bases clipped from V and 3 bases from J, the junction kept 1 base outside the gene matches. The CDR3 runs to 12 residues. Germline CDR1 is MDHEN and CDR2 is SYDVKM. The CDR3 region is CASSRQGYEQYF. Written as DNA, the CDR3 is TGTGCCAGCAGTAGACAGGGCTACGAGCAGTACTTC.

The chain employs TRBV9 and TRBJ2-5; D possibly corresponds to TRBD2 (6 bases). Per germline, CDR1 SGDLS and CDR2 YYNGEE. The ends were cut back, 2 bases at V and 4 bases at J, with 15 bases in the middle. The CDR3 is 15 amino acids. The CDR3 DNA sequence: TGTGCCAGCAGCGTGACGGGAGTGGCGGGAGAGACCCAGTACTTC. Translating it yields CASSVTGVAGETQYF.

A single count supports this clone. The chain combines TRBV6-6 with TRBJ2-7; TRBD2 might be the D (5 bases). Trimming shortened V by 7 bases and J by 6 bases, and 22 bases separated the two germline ends. The V gene's germline CDR1 is MNHNY and CDR2 SVGAGI (reference sequence). The CDR3 runs to 15 residues. The CDR3 DNA reads TGTGCCAGCATCTCCTCCCCAGTACTAGGCTCCGAGCAGTACTTC. Translating gives CASISSPVLGSEQYF.

On this clone itself: The sample carries other DNA sequences with the same CDR3. The V and J genes are TRBV18 and TRBJ1-1; D is perhaps TRBD1 (6 bases). The V gene's germline CDR1 is KGHSH and CDR2 LQKENI. V was clipped by 1 base and J by 4 bases, with 10 bases between them. The CDR3 loop spans 14 amino acids. The CDR3 DNA sequence: TGTGCCAGCTCACCACGACAGGAATCCACTGAAGCTTTCTTT. Protein: CASSPRQESTEAFF.

The J gene is TRBJ2-3, the V gene TRBV7-9, with 12 bases aligning to TRBD2. Germline V gene sequence: CDR1 SEHNR, CDR2 FQNEAQ (reference sequence). The CDR3 has 16 amino acids. J gave up 4 bases and V 4 bases, and 6 bases lay outside the gene matches. The CDR3, as DNA: TGTGCCAGCAGCTCGACTAGCGGGAGACGAGCAGATACGCAGTATTTT. Translated: CASSSTSGRRADTQYF. The whole variable domain, filled in from reference TRBV7-9 and TRBJ2-3, reads DTGVSQNPRHKITKRGQNVTFRCDPISEHNRLYWYRQTLGQGPEFLTYFQNEAQLEKSRLLSDRFSAERPKGSFSTLEIQRTEQGDSAMYLCASSSTSGRRADTQYFGPGTRLTVL.

This rearrangement joins TRBV18 to TRBJ1-1; the D gene is possibly TRBD1 (5 bases). CDR1 and CDR2 (germline): KGHSH, LQKENI. Trimming stripped 5 bases from V and 4 bases from J, with 11 bases between. The length of the CDR3 is 13 residues. DNA for the CDR3: TGTGCCAGCTCAACAGGAATGGGCACTGAAGCTTTCTTT. It is translated as CASSTGMGTEAFF.

This chain joins TRBV7-3 and TRBJ2-1; a possible D gene is TRBD2 (5 bases). Germline CDR1 SGHTA, CDR2 FQGTGA. V was shortened by 1 base and J by 13 bases, with 14 bases between the two germline ends. The CDR3 totals 13 residues. The CDR3: CASSLNSRGNQFF. CDR3 DNA: TGTGCCAGCAGCTTAAATTCCCGGGGAAATCAGTTCTTC.

The rearrangement links TRBV6-5 to TRBJ1-5; D might be TRBD1 (6 bases). The ends were cut back, 5 bases at V and 3 bases at J, with 11 bases in the middle. CDR1 and CDR2 (germline): MNHEY, SVGAGI. The CDR3 runs 14 residues. Here the CDR3 DNA reads TGTGCCAGCAGTCCCACAGGGAACAATCAGCCCCAGCATTTT. It codes for CASSPTGNNQPQHF.

The rearrangement links TRBV5-8 to TRBJ2-1; no definite D call. V gave up 1 base and J gave up 0 bases, with 14 bases separating them. This CDR3 has 17 amino acids. Germline CDR1 SGHTS, CDR2 YDEGEE. The CDR3 protein is CASSLSSTSISYNEQFF. CDR3 in DNA: TGTGCCAGCAGCTTGAGTTCCACATCGATCTCCTACAATGAGCAGTTCTTC.

This clone was detected only once. The rearrangement links TRBV5-1 to TRBJ2-7, with D tentatively TRBD2 (5 bases). Looked up from germline, CDR1 is SGHRS and CDR2 is YFSETQ. V lost 6 bases and J lost 4, with 17 bases in between. This CDR3 contains 14 residues. CDR3: CASKLTVGVYEQYF. Here the CDR3 DNA reads TGCGCCAGCAAGCTCACGGTGGGAGTGTACGAGCAGTACTTC.

The genes are TRBV23-1 and TRBJ1-3; 8 nucleotides agree with TRBD1. TRBV23-1 qualifies as an ORF whose function is uncertain. This CDR3 region has 17 residues. V shed 0 bases, J shed 6 bases, and the junction held 10 bases outside the gene matches. Here the CDR3 reads CASSQSMDRARENTIYF. DNA for the CDR3: TGCGCCAGCAGTCAATCGATGGACAGGGCTCGAGAAAACACCATATATTTT.

This chain uses TRBV18 with TRBJ2-3; possible D gene TRBD1, 6 bases. CDR3 length: 17 residues. Germline CDR1 and CDR2: KGHSH and LQKENI. Trimming left V 2 bases short and J 0 bases short, with 15 bases between. CDR3 DNA: TGTGCCAGCTCACCAATGAACAGGGCTACTAGCACAGATACGCAGTATTTT. Its protein is CASSPMNRATSTDTQYF.

V is TRBV7-9 and J is TRBJ2-2, with 8 bases that match TRBD2. The CDR3 sequence is 17 residues long. Unmatched junction bases numbered 12, after V lost 5 bases and J lost 4 bases. The germline gives CDR1 SEHNR, CDR2 FQNEAQ (reference sequence). The DNA of the CDR3 is TGTGCCAGCAGCCCACCTCGGGCGGGAGGTGTCACCGGGGAGCTGTTTTTT. Translation gives CASSPPRAGGVTGELFF.

This chain uses TRBV2 with TRBJ2-5, with a tentative D call TRBD2 (6 bases). Germline V gives CDR1 SNHLY, CDR2 FYNNEI. The CDR3 extends over 15 amino acids. V was shortened by 6 bases and J by 2 bases, with 16 bases between the two germline ends. Here the CDR3 reads CASSLDKRVQETQYF. CDR3 bases: TGTGCCAGCAGCTTGGATAAGCGGGTACAAGAGACCCAGTACTTC.

The rearrangement joins TRBV11-2 to TRBJ2-2, with 7 nucleotides matching TRBD2. The V gene end was trimmed by 5 bases and the J gene end by 13 bases; junction bases not matched to a gene: 7. CDR1 SGHAT and CDR2 FQNNGV come from the germline V gene. This CDR3 has 12 amino acids. CDR3 in amino acids: CASSRSGWGLFF. The CDR3 DNA is TGTGCCAGCAGCCGTAGCGGGTGGGGGCTGTTTTTT.

V and J are TRBV7-2 and TRBJ2-2; D tentatively reads TRBD1 or TRBD2 (6 bases each). Germline-derived CDR1 and CDR2 are SGHTA and FQGNSA. CDR3 length: 19 residues. Trimming took off 1 base at V and 0 bases at J, with 18 bases between the two ends. The CDR3 reads CASSLGRGRTNPNTGELFF. CDR3 DNA: TGTGCCAGCAGCTTAGGGAGGGGGAGGACAAACCCGAACACCGGGGAGCTGTTTTTT.

This chain joins TRBV7-2 and TRBJ2-3, with TRBD2 identical over 9 bases. CDR3 length: 15 residues. The ends lost 1 base at V and 3 bases at J; junction bases unmatched: 2. The germline gives CDR1 SGHTA, CDR2 FQGNSA. CDR3 region: CASSLVAGGTDTQYF. The CDR3, as DNA: TGTGCCAGCAGCTTAGTGGCGGGAGGGACAGATACGCAGTATTTT.

Only a few counts were recorded for this clone. J is TRBJ2-7 and V is TRBV28; 7 nucleotides match TRBD2. Germline V gene sequence: CDR1 MDHEN, CDR2 SYDVKM. The trim removed 6 bases at V and 3 bases at J, leaving 8 bases unmatched. The CDR3 has 14 amino acids. CDR3 sequence reads: CASRVEASGYEQYF. The CDR3, as DNA: TGTGCCAGCAGGGTGGAGGCTAGCGGCTACGAGCAGTACTTC. The variable domain in full, with the rest retrieved from reference TRBV28 and TRBJ2-7, is DVKVTQSSRYLVKRTGEKVFLECVQDMDHENMFWYRQDPGLGLRLIYFSYDVKMKEKGDIPEGYSVSREKKERFSLILESASTNQTSMYLCASRVEASGYEQYFGPGTRLTVT.

The rearrangement uses TRBV10-1 and TRBJ2-3; 11 bases are shared with TRBD2. The germline V gene has CDR1 WNHNN and CDR2 SYGVQD (reference sequence). Trimming cost V 3 bases and J 3 bases; bases outside gene matches: 2. The CDR3 consists of 15 residues. The CDR3 region is CASSEGTSGTDTQYF. The CDR3 DNA reads TGCGCCAGCAGTGAAGGGACTAGCGGAACAGATACGCAGTATTTT.

This rearrangement joins TRBV4-3 to TRBJ2-3; D is tentatively TRBD1 or TRBD2 (7 bases each). The CDR3 totals 15 residues. The germline V and J ends were trimmed by 2 bases and 7 bases, with 16 bases remaining between them. The germline V gene has CDR1 LGHNA and CDR2 YSLEER. The CDR3 DNA follows: TGCGCCAGCAGCCAAACCGGGACAGCGGGAAATACGCAGTATTTT. Translation gives CASSQTGTAGNTQYF.

V and J are TRBV6-5 and TRBJ2-7; 10 bases align to TRBD2. Germline V gives CDR1 MNHEY, CDR2 SVGAGI. The CDR3 is 15 amino acids. The trim removed 4 bases at V and 1 base at J, leaving 4 bases unmatched. Written as DNA, the CDR3 is TGTGCCAGCAGTTTCCGGACTAGCGGATCCTACGAGCAGTACTTC. Amino acids: CASSFRTSGSYEQYF.

The chain uses TRBV7-8 and TRBJ2-3; unclear D gene. Trimming removed 4 bases at V and 5 bases at J, with 13 bases between. CDR3 length: 14 residues. The germline CDR1 and CDR2 sequences are SGHVS and FQNEAQ. The CDR3 reads CASSSQLRGDTQYF. CDR3 bases: TGTGCCAGCAGCTCGCAACTTCGCGGAGATACGCAGTATTTT.

This clone appeared once. The chain joins TRBV9 to TRBJ2-1; D unclear. Germline V gene sequence: CDR1 SGDLS, CDR2 YYNGEE. The V and J ends lost 0 bases and 0 bases respectively, with 16 bases between them. CDR3 length: 18 amino acids. The CDR3 DNA reads TGTGCCAGCAGCGTAGATATAAGGACGGTAAGCTCCTACAATGAGCAGTTCTTC. Encoded protein: CASSVDIRTVSSYNEQFF. Using reference TRBV9 and TRBJ2-1 for the parts outside the CDR3, the full variable domain is DSGVTQTPKHLITATGQRVTLRCSPRSGDLSVYWYQQSLDQGLQFLIQYYNGEERAKGNILERFSAQQFPDLHSELNLSSLELGDSALYFCASSVDIRTVSSYNEQFFGPGTRLTVL.

The rearrangement uses TRBV21-1 and TRBJ2-7; the table names TRBD2, a call not compared with the DNA. TRBV21-1 is recorded as a pseudogene. This CDR3 spans 16 amino acids. CDR3 sequence (DNA): TGTGCCAGCAGCATCTACGGGAGCGGGATTGCTCACGAGCAGTACTTC. Its translation: CASSIYGSGIAHEQYF.

The chain couples TRBV11-1 to TRBJ1-2; D is uncertain. CDR1 SGHAT and CDR2 FQDESV come from the germline V gene (reference sequence). The CDR3 is made up of 13 amino acids. Trimming took off 3 bases at V and 1 base at J, with 6 bases between the two ends. The CDR3 DNA is TGTGCCAGCAGCTTCCGGGATAACTATGGCTACACCTTC. The encoded protein is CASSFRDNYGYTF.

With respect to this clone: One junction end does not reproduce the germline sequence, and a read error may be involved. The V and J genes are TRBV2 and TRBJ2-7; D perhaps matches TRBD2 (6 bases). This CDR3 is 14 amino acids long. Germline assignment: CDR1 SNHLY and CDR2 FYNNEI. CDR3 DNA sequence: TGTGCCAGCAGGGAAGACTCACTAGCTCGCGAGCAGTACTTC. Translating it yields CASREDSLAREQYF.

This chain uses TRBV19 with TRBJ1-4, with D unresolved. V lost 10 bases to trimming and J lost 9 bases, with 12 bases between them. Germline CDR1 LNHDA, CDR2 SQIVND (reference sequence). The CDR3 is made up of 11 amino acids. CDR3 nucleotides: TGTGCCACCGGCCGGCTTCAAAAACTGTTTTTT. Translation gives CATGRLQKLFF. Full variable domain (remainder filled in from reference TRBV19 and TRBJ1-4): DGGITQSPKYLFRKEGQNVTLSCEQNLNHDAMYWYRQDPGQGLRLIYYSQIVNDFQKGDIAEGYSVSREKKESFPLTVTSAQKNPTAFYLCATGRLQKLFFGSGTQLSVL.

CDR3 sequence reads: CASSVSVQRSTDTQYF. In DNA form, the CDR3 reads TGTGCCAGCAGCGTTAGTGTCCAGCGGAGCACAGATACGCAGTATTTT. The J gene is TRBJ2-3, the V gene TRBV9; D is possibly TRBD2 (5 bases). This CDR3 has 16 residues. V shed 2 bases and J shed 0 bases, with 13 bases lying between them. Per germline, CDR1 SGDLS and CDR2 YYNGEE. Complete variable domain (other parts from reference TRBV9 and TRBJ2-3): DSGVTQTPKHLITATGQRVTLRCSPRSGDLSVYWYQQSLDQGLQFLIQYYNGEERAKGNILERFSAQQFPDLHSELNLSSLELGDSALYFCASSVSVQRSTDTQYFGPGTRLTVL.

DNA for the CDR3: TGTGCCAGCAGCGTCGGGACAGGGGGTGGCTACACCTTC. This translates into CASSVGTGGGYTF. The V gene is TRBV7-9, the J gene TRBJ1-2; 11 nucleotides align to TRBD1. Per the germline V gene, CDR1 is SEHNR and CDR2 is FQNEAQ (reference sequence). Trimming at V came to 5 bases and at J to 7 bases, leaving 3 bases not matched to a gene. The CDR3 length is 13 residues.

This rearrangement joins TRBV6-6 to TRBJ2-4; TRBD2 matches 9 bases. Germline assignment: CDR1 MNHNY and CDR2 SVGAGI (reference sequence). The CDR3 is made up of 16 amino acids. The junction had 6 bases not matched to a gene; V was cut back by 0 bases and J by 6 bases. The CDR3 nucleotides read TGTGCCAGCAGTTACTCGAATAGCGGGGGTGTAAACATTCAGTACTTC. Amino acids: CASSYSNSGGVNIQYF.